This T cell receptor (beta chain) was identified during a study of identifying expanded T cells in peripheral blood. Findings of the study overall: Differentially abundant clones: around 1.1 between replicates, about 15 at around 14 days, under 25 at four. Two-week clone count variance significantly increased as total template count grew.

Of note for this clone: What it binds is unknown.

Healthy donors had no documented immune events, such as infections, while sampled. This table comes from immunoSEQ multiplex PCR, and its TCRdb copy is limited to in-frame clones, with some not included. The sample has over 100,000 clones; 88% are singletons. V shed 2 bases and J 3 bases; nucleotides not matched to a gene: 9. The CDR3 has 17 residues. Germline CDR1 SEHNR, CDR2 FQNEAQ (reference sequence). Sequences were obtained from blood. The chain is built from TRBV7-9 and TRBJ2-1, with TRBD1 matching 8 bases. This receptor was identified in a person aged 18 to 75 in good health. CDR3 amino acids: CASSLWGGQGSYNEQFF. The CDR3 nucleotides read TGTGCCAGCAGCTTATGGGGAGGACAGGGCAGCTACAATGAGCAGTTCTTC.